These T cell receptor beta chains were read from a single sample in a study of cytomegalovirus exposure and HLA in healthy donors. Here immunoSEQ multiplex PCR was the method, and the copy in TCRdb shows in-frame clones only, minus some. The table shows 170,000 or so clones, with about four fifths occurring only once. Material: PBMCs. The receptors were sampled from a young woman in good health and CMV-seropositive. Both conserved end residues are part of each CDR3.

V gene	J gene	CDR3 protein
TRBV11-2	TRBJ2-1	CASSLAGGPYEQFF
TRBV5-4	TRBJ2-2	CASSRRSNTGELFF
TRBV5-4	TRBJ2-1	CASSPLELSGYNEQFF
TRBV13	TRBJ2-2	CASSFQGGTGELFF
TRBV27	TRBJ1-4	CASSSVPEKLFF
TRBV2	TRBJ2-1	CASTTGTGGYNEQFF
TRBV14	TRBJ1-2	CASSPGAGVYGYTF
TRBV11-3	TRBJ2-1	CASSPERGGYNEQFF
TRBV27	TRBJ1-5	CASSLNWGGVQPQHF
TRBV25-1	TRBJ1-6	CASRAGSYNSPLHF
TRBV9	TRBJ2-3	CASSERGASTADTQYF
TRBV11-3	TRBJ1-1	CASSLVQGTNTEAFF
TRBV27	TRBJ1-2	CASSHPTGNGYTF